The sequence of this T cell receptor beta chain was determined in a study of Ad26.COV2.S vaccination and SARS-CoV-2 variants. General study findings and limits: Researchers cautioned that TCR breadth and depth analyses may have underestimated total T cell responses.

The CDR3 has 14 amino acids. Germline trimming cut 11 bases from V and 0 bases from J; bases unmatched to any gene: 8. The V gene's germline CDR1 is MNHEY and CDR2 SVGAGI. A note on this clone: What it binds is not known.

Libraries were prepared by immunoSEQ multiplex PCR; TCRdb keeps only in-frame clonotypes and omits some of them. The sample has about 680,000 clones, more than 80% seen once. Indicated treatment: some 20 received Ad26.COV2.S at low or high dose, single or two shots; about 5 received placebo; per-sample allocation not given. Day 63 following the first vaccine or placebo injection was when the samples were taken. The chain recombines TRBV6-5 with TRBJ2-7; 9 bases agree with TRBD2. The origin of this receptor is a person aged 18-65 years who received the Ad26.COV2.S COVID-19 vaccine or a placebo. The material sequenced was peripheral blood, taken in a trial of Ad26.COV2.S vaccine versus placebo. The CDR3 loop is CACRVREGSYEQYF. The CDR3, as DNA: TGTGCCTGTAGGGTGCGGGAGGGCTCCTACGAGCAGTACTTC.